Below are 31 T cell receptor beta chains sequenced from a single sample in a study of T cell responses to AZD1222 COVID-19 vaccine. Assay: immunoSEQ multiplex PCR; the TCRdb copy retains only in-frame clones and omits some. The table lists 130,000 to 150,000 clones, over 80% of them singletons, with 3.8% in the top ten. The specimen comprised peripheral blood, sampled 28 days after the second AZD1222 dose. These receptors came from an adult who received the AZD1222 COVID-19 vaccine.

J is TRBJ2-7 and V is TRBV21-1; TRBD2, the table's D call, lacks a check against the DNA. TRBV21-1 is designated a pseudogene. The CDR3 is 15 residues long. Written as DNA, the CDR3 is TGTGCCAGCAGCAAAGACAAGCGGAGCCCCTACGAGCAGTACTTC. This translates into CASSKDKRSPYEQYF.

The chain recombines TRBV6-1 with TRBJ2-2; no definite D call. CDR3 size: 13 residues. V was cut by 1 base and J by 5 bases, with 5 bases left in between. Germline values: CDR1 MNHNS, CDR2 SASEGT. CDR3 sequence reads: CASSEVRTGELFF. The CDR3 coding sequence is TGTGCCAGCAGTGAAGTCCGTACCGGGGAGCTGTTTTTT.

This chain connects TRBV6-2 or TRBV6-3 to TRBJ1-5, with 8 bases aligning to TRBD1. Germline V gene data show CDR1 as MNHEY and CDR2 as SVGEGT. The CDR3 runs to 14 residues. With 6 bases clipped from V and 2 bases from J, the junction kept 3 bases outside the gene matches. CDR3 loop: CASSEQGGNQPQHF. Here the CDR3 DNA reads TGTGCCAGCAGCGAACAGGGGGGCAATCAGCCCCAGCATTTT.

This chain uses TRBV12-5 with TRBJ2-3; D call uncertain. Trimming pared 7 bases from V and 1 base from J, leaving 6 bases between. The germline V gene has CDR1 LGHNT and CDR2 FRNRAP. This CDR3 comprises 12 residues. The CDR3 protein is CASAARTDTQYF. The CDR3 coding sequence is TGTGCTAGTGCCGCACGCACAGATACGCAGTATTTT.

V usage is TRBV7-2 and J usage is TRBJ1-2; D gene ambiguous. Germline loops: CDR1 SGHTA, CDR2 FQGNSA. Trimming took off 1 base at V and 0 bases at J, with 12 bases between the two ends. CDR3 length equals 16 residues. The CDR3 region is CASSLVWAASNYGYTF. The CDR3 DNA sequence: TGTGCCAGCAGCTTAGTTTGGGCGGCCTCTAACTATGGCTACACCTTC.

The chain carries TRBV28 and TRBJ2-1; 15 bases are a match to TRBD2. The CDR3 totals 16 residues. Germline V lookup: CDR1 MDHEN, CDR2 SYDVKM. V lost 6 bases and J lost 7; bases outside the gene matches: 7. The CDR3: CASSQGLAGGRNEQFF. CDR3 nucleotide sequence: TGTGCCAGCAGCCAAGGACTAGCGGGAGGGCGGAATGAGCAGTTCTTC.

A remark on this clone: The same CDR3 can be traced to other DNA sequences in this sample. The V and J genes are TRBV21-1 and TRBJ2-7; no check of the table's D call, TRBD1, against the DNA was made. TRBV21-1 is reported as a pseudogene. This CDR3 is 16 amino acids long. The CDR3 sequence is CASSKDSGTPSYEQYF. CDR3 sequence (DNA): TGTGCCAGCAGCAAGGATTCCGGGACACCTAGCTACGAGCAGTACTTC.

The CDR3 protein is CASSQASGGGYTF. Here the CDR3 DNA reads TGTGCCAGCAGCCAAGCTTCCGGGGGGGGCTACACCTTC. The rearrangement uses TRBV3-1 (or the pseudogene TRBV3-2) and TRBJ1-2; the D gene is possibly TRBD1 (5 bases). V was shortened by 1 base and J by 8 bases, with 11 bases between the two germline ends. Germline CDR1 LGHDT, CDR2 YNNKEL (reference sequence). The CDR3 is made up of 13 amino acids.

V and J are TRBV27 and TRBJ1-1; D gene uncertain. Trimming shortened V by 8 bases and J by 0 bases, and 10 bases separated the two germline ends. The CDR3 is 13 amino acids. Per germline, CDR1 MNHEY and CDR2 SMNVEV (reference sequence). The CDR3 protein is CASQTDLNTEAFF. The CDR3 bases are TGTGCCAGCCAGACGGACCTGAACACTGAAGCTTTCTTT.

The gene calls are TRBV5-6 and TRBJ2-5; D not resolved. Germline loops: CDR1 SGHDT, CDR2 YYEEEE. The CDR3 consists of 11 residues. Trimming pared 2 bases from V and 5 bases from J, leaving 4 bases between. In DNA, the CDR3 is TGTGCCAGCAGCTTAACGGAGACCCAGTACTTC. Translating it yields CASSLTETQYF.

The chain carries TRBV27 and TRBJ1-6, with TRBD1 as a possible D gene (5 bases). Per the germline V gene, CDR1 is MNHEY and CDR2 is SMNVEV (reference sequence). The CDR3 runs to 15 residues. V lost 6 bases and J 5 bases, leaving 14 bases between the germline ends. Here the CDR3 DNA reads TGTGCCAGCAGCGCGATCCAGGGAAATAATTCACCCCTCCACTTT. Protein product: CASSAIQGNNSPLHF.

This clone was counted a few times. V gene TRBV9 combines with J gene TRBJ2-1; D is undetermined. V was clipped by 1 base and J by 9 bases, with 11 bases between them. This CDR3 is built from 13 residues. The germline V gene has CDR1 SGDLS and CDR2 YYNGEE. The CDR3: CASSVTTVTEQFF. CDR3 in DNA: TGTGCCAGCAGCGTAACGACCGTCACTGAGCAGTTCTTC.

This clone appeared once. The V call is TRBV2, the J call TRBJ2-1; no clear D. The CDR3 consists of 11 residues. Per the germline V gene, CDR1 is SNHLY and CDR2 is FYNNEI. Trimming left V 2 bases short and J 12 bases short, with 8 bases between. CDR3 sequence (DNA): TGTGCCAGCAGTGAAACCCTTACGCAGTTCTTC. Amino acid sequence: CASSETLTQFF.

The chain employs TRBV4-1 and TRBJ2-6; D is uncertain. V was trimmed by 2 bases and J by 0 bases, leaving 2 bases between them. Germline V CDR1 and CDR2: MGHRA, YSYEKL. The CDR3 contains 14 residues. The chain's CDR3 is CASSQNSGANVLTF. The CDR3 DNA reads TGCGCCAGCAGCCAAAACTCTGGGGCCAACGTCCTGACTTTC.

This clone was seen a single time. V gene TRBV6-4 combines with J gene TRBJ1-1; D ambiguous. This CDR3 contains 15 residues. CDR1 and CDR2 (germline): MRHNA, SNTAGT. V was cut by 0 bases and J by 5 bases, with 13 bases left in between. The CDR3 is CASSDSEAGGTEAFF. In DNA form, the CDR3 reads TGTGCCAGCAGTGACTCGGAGGCAGGCGGGACTGAAGCTTTCTTT.

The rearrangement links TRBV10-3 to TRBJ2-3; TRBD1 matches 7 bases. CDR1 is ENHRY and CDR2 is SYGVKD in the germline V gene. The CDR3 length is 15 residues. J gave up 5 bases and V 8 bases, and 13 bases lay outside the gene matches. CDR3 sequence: CAIGDRIQLGDTQYF. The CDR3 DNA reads TGTGCCATCGGGGACAGAATACAATTGGGAGATACGCAGTATTTT.

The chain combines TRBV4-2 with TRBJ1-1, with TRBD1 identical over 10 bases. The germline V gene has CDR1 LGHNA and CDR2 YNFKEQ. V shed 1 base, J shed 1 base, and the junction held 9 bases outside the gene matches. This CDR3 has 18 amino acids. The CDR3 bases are TGTGCCAGCAGCCAAGTGACCCGGGACAGGGGAGGGAACACTGAAGCTTTCTTT. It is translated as CASSQVTRDRGGNTEAFF.

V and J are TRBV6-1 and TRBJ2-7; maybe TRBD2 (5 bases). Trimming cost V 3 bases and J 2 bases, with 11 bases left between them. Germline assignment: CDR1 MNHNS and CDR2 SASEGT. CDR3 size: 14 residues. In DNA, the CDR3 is TGTGCCAGCAGTGATCCCGGGGTCACCTACGAGCAGTACTTC. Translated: CASSDPGVTYEQYF.

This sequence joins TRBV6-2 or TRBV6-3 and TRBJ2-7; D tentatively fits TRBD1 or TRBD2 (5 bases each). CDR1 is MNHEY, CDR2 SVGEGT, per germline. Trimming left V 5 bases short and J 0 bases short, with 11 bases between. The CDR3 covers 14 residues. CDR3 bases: TGTGCCAGCAGTAAGGGGACCAGCTCCTACGAGCAGTACTTC. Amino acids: CASSKGTSSYEQYF.

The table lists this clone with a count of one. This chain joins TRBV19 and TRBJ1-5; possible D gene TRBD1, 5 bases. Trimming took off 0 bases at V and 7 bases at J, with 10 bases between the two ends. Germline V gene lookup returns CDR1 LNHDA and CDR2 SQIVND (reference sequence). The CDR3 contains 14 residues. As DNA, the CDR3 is TGTGCCAGTAGTATAGACAGGGTCAGCCAGCCCCAGCATTTT. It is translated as CASSIDRVSQPQHF.

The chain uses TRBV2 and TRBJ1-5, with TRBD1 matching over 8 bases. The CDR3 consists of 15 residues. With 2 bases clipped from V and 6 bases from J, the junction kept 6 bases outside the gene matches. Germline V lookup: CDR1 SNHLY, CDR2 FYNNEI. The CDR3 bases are TGTGCCAGCAGTGAATCGGACAGGGAGACTCAGCCCCAGCATTTT. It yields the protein CASSESDRETQPQHF.

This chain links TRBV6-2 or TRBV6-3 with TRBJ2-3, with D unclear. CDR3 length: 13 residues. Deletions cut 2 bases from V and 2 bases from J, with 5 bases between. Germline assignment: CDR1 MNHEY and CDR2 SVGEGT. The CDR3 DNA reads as TGTGCCAGCAGTTACCCCGACACAGATACGCAGTATTTT. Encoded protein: CASSYPDTDTQYF.

DNA of the CDR3: TGTGCCACCAGGGGGCGATCCCTTGGCTACACCTTC. Encoded protein: CATRGRSLGYTF. The gene calls are TRBV21-1 and TRBJ1-2; TRBD1 is the table's D call and was not checked against the DNA. TRBV21-1 is flagged as a pseudogene. The CDR3 is 12 residues long.

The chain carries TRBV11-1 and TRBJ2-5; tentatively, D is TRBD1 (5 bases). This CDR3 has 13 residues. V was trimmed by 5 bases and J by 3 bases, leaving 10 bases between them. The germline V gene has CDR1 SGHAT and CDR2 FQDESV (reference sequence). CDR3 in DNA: TGTGCCAGCAGCCAGGGCTTAGAAGAGACCCAGTACTTC. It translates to CASSQGLEETQYF.

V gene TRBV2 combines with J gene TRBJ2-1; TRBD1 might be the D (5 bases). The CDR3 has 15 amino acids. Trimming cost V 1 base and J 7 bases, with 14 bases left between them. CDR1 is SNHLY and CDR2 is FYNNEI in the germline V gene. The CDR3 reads CASSEGQGLGNEQFF. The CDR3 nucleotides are TGTGCCAGCAGTGAAGGTCAGGGATTGGGGAATGAGCAGTTCTTC. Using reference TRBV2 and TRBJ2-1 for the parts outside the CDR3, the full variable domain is EPEVTQTPSHQVTQMGQEVILRCVPISNHLYFYWYRQILGQKVEFLVSFYNNEISEKSEIFDDQFSVERPDGSNFTLKIRSTKLEDSAMYFCASSEGQGLGNEQFFGPGTRLTVL.

CDR3 residues: CASSLSDSFVNEQYF. The CDR3 DNA is TGCGCCAGCAGCTTGTCGGACAGTTTTGTGAACGAGCAGTACTTC. The V gene is TRBV5-1, the J gene TRBJ2-7; D may be TRBD1 (6 bases). This CDR3 spans 15 amino acids. V was shortened by 1 base and J by 5 bases, with 16 bases between the two germline ends. Germline V gene sequence: CDR1 SGHRS, CDR2 YFSETQ.

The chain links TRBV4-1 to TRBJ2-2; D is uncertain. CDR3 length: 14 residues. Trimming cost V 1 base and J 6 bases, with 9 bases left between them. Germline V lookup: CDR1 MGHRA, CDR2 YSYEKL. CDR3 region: CASSQAGLAGELFF. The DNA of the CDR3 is TGCGCCAGCAGCCAAGCCGGGCTAGCCGGGGAGCTGTTTTTT.

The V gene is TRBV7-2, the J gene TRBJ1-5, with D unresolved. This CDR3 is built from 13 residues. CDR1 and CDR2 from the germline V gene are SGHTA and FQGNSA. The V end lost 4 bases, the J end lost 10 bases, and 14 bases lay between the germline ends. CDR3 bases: TGTGCCAGCAGCTATTCCAGCCTGGAACCCCAGCATTTT. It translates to CASSYSSLEPQHF.

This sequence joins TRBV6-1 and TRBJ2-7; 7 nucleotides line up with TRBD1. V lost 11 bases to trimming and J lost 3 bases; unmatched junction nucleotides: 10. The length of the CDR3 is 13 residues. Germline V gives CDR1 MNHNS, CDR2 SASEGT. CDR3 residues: CASYRQGSYEQYF. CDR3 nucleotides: TGTGCCTCCTACCGACAGGGAAGCTACGAGCAGTACTTC.

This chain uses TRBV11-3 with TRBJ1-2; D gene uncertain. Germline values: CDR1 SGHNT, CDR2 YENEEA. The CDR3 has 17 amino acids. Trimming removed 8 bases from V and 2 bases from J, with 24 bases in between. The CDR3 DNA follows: TGTGCCAGCGCCTATACGGGTTGGGGAAAGCCGAACTATGGCTACACCTTC. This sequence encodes CASAYTGWGKPNYGYTF.

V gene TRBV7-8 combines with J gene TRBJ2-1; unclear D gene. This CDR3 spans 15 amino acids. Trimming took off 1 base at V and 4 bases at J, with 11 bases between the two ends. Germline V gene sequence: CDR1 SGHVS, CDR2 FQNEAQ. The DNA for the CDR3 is TGTGCCAGCAGCTTAGGTTGGGCTGAATACAATGAGCAGTTCTTC. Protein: CASSLGWAEYNEQFF.